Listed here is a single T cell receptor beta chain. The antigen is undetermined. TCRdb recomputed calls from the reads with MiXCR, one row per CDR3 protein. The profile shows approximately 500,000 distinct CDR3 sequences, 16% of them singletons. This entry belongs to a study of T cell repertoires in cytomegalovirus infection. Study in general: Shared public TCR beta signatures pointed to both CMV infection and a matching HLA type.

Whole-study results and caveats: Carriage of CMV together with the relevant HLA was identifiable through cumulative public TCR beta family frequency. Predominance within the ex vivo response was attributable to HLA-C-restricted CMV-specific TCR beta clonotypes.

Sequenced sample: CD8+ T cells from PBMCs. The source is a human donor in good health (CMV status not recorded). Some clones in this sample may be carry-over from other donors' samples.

This CDR3 reads CASSEEGTGAPQQETQYF. The CDR3 DNA reads TGTGCCAGCAGTGAGGAGGGAACCGGGGCCCCACAACAAGAGACCCAGTACTTC. The chain is built from TRBV6-1 and TRBJ2-5, with D tentatively TRBD2 (6 bases). V shed 3 bases and J shed 2 bases, with 22 bases lying between them. Germline lookup yields CDR1 MNHNS and CDR2 SASEGT. CDR3 length: 18 residues.